The rows below give T cell receptor beta chains drawn from one sample of a study of vaccination and CD4 T cells after COVID-19. The antigens for these receptors are not known. TCRdb called the PCR reads again in MiXCR, with one record for every CDR3 protein. The sample records more than 9,000 distinct CDR3 sequences, about 48% being singletons. Sequenced here: cultured CD4+ T cells from blood, sampled after SARS-CoV-2 vaccination. The receptor source for this set is a human donor with COVID-19. The CDR3 runs from the conserved cysteine through the conserved F or W. A D gene is named only where the DNA matches it firmly. Part of the rows lack a size; the others show once, few, many or a class for expanded clones.

abundance	j_gene	v_gene	d_gene	CDR3aa	CDR3nt
.	TRBJ2-5	TRBV2	.	CASSVGGQTQYF	TGTGCCAGCAGTGTAGGGGGGCAGACCCAGTACTTC
.	TRBJ2-7	TRBV30	.	CAWSVFSGDYEQYF	TGTGCCTGGAGTGTCTTTTCTGGGGACTACGAGCAGTACTTC
few	TRBJ1-2	TRBV27	.	CASTPMGGYTF	TGTGCCAGCACTCCAATGGGAGGCTACACCTTC
.	TRBJ1-4	TRBV4-1	TRBD1	CASSQKGQANEKLFF	TGCGCCAGCAGCCAAAAGGGACAGGCGAATGAAAAACTGTTTTTT
.	TRBJ1-6	TRBV6-2/TRBV6-3	.	CATSRANSPLHF	TGTGCCACCTCAAGGGCGAATTCACCCCTCCACTTT
once	TRBJ1-2	TRBV5-4	TRBD1	CASSIGTETYGYTF	TGTGCCAGCAGCATAGGGACAGAAACCTATGGCTACACCTTC
few	TRBJ2-7	TRBV6-5	TRBD2	CASSSTGLGYEQYF	TGTGCCAGCAGTTCCACGGGACTAGGCTACGAGCAGTACTTC
.	TRBJ1-3	TRBV30	.	CAWRALAQGNTIYF	TGTGCCTGGAGGGCACTGGCGCAGGGGAACACCATATATTTT
few	TRBJ1-5	TRBV6-1	TRBD1	CASSTGQARNQPQHF	TGTGCCAGCAGCACCGGACAGGCTCGCAATCAGCCCCAGCATTTT
.	TRBJ1-5	TRBV18	.	CASSPGGANQPQHF	TGTGCCAGCTCACCAGGGGGCGCAAATCAGCCCCAGCATTTT
.	TRBJ1-2	TRBV6-5	.	CASSYSGERGYGYTF	TGTGCCAGCAGTTACTCTGGGGAACGGGGCTATGGCTACACCTTC
.	TRBJ2-4	TRBV7-9	TRBD2	CASGRVVDIQYF	TGTGCCAGCGGGAGGGTGGTGGACATTCAGTACTTC
few	TRBJ2-3	TRBV20-1	.	CSASWLVGNTDTQYF	TGCAGTGCTAGTTGGCTAGTAGGAAACACAGATACGCAGTATTTT
.	TRBJ1-5	TRBV12-3/TRBV12-4	.	CASSQQTSGPGPQHF	TGTGCCAGCAGCCAACAGACCTCGGGGCCAGGGCCCCAGCATTTT
.	TRBJ1-2	TRBV12-3/TRBV12-4	TRBD1	CASSPQGALNYGYTF	TGTGCCAGCAGCCCACAGGGGGCCCTGAACTATGGCTACACCTTC
.	TRBJ1-2	TRBV6-5	TRBD1	CASSYAGTGEYGYTF	TGTGCCAGCAGTTACGCCGGGACAGGGGAATATGGCTACACCTTC
.	TRBJ2-6	TRBV5-6	.	CASSFDGGRLSSGANVLTF	TGTGCCAGCAGCTTCGACGGCGGACGCCTCAGCTCTGGGGCCAACGTCCTGACTTTC
.	TRBJ1-1	TRBV18	TRBD1	CASSPRDRGTMNTEAFF	TGTGCCAGCTCACCGCGGGACAGGGGGACCATGAACACTGAAGCTTTCTTT
.	TRBJ2-2	TRBV28	TRBD1	CASRAGGQNTGELFF	TGTGCCAGCAGGGCAGGGGGCCAAAACACCGGGGAGCTGTTTTTT
.	TRBJ1-6	TRBV6-1	.	CASGTWGSPLHF	TGTGCCAGCGGTACGTGGGGCTCACCCCTCCACTTT
.	TRBJ2-1	TRBV19	.	CASRPPGSSYNEQFF	TGTGCCAGTAGACCCCCGGGGAGCTCCTACAATGAGCAGTTCTTC
few	TRBJ1-2	TRBV19	.	CASGELNGYTF	TGTGCCAGCGGGGAGCTGAATGGCTACACCTTC
.	TRBJ1-5	TRBV7-6	TRBD1	CASSLYRGQEQPQHF	TGTGCCAGCAGCTTATACAGGGGGCAGGAGCAGCCCCAGCATTTT
few	TRBJ2-3	TRBV7-2	.	CASSLVPPGTSTDTQYF	TGTGCCAGCAGCTTAGTCCCCCCAGGAACTAGCACAGATACGCAGTATTTT
few	TRBJ1-5	TRBV2	.	CASSEAAGGGGGPQHF	TGTGCCAGCAGTGAAGCGGCTGGGGGCGGGGGGGGGCCCCAGCATTTT
.	TRBJ2-7	TRBV18	.	CASSSVEANEQYF	TGTGCCAGCTCCTCGGTAGAGGCGAACGAGCAGTACTTC
.	TRBJ1-1	TRBV21-1	.	CASSGERGDTEAFF	TGTGCCAGCAGCGGGGAGAGGGGGGACACTGAAGCTTTCTTT
few	TRBJ2-2	TRBV11-3	.	CASSPGAGATGELFF	TGTGCCAGCAGCCCGGGGGCGGGGGCGACCGGGGAGCTGTTTTTT
.	TRBJ2-7	TRBV5-1	TRBD1	CASHRTGSSYEQYF	TGCGCCAGCCATAGGACAGGGAGCTCCTACGAGCAGTACTTC
large	TRBJ2-1	TRBV11-3	.	CASGGAPYNEQFF	TGTGCCAGCGGGGGGGCGCCCTACAATGAGCAGTTCTTC
few	TRBJ1-5	TRBV19	.	CASRGRGSNQPQHF	TGTGCCAGTAGAGGTCGGGGCTCCAATCAGCCCCAGCATTTT
once	TRBJ2-7	TRBV2	.	CASSDNYEQYF	TGTGCCAGCAGTGATAACTACGAGCAGTACTTC
few	TRBJ1-1	TRBV7-2	.	CASRSRPTAGGTEAFF	TGTGCCAGCAGGTCTCGTCCGACAGCGGGAGGCACTGAAGCTTTCTTT
.	TRBJ2-7	TRBV12-3/TRBV12-4	TRBD2	CASTPGTSGIDEQYF	TGTGCCAGCACCCCCGGGACTAGCGGAATCGACGAGCAGTACTTC
.	TRBJ2-3	TRBV27	.	CASSLERPSTDTQYF	TGTGCCAGCAGTTTAGAAAGGCCGAGCACAGATACGCAGTATTTT
.	TRBJ1-2	TRBV6-1	.	CASRKDGGDYGYTF	TGTGCCAGCAGGAAGGACGGGGGGGACTATGGCTACACCTTC
.	TRBJ1-1	TRBV6-1	.	CASSEWGALTFF	TGTGCCAGCAGTGAATGGGGGGCCCTAACTTTCTTT
few	TRBJ2-5	TRBV15	.	CATSRSPRGQETQYF	TGTGCCACCAGCAGATCACCGCGAGGTCAAGAGACCCAGTACTTC
.	TRBJ2-7	TRBV6-4	TRBD1	CATSSGGEQYF	TGTGCCACCTCCTCAGGGGGCGAGCAGTACTTC
few	TRBJ2-7	TRBV7-9	.	CASSPRTDTYEQYF	TGTGCCAGCAGCCCCCGGACAGATACCTACGAGCAGTACTTC
.	TRBJ2-3	TRBV7-9	TRBD2	CASSSGLAGYTQYF	TGTGCCAGCAGCTCGGGACTAGCGGGTTATACGCAGTATTTT